The 19 T cell receptor beta chains presented below share a single source sample, sequenced in a study of T-cell reconstitution after alpha-beta-depleted transplantation in children. Unique molecular identifiers were incorporated during preparation of the TCRbeta library. TCRdb used MiXCR to reprocess the PCR reads, holding one entry per CDR3 protein. The sample gives about 640,000 distinct CDR3 sequences, approximately 16% of which show up once; 0.85% to 1.3% is in the top ten. This specimen was PBMCs from the stem cell graft donor, taken from the stem cell graft. Receptor source: a human donor who donated a stem cell graft to a child with acute myeloid leukemia.

In this sample, this clonotype turned up a few times. This chain joins TRBV20-1 and TRBJ1-6; D is unclear. Looked up from germline, CDR1 is DFQATT and CDR2 is SNEGSKA (reference sequence). The germline V and J ends were trimmed by 1 base and 7 bases, with 8 bases remaining between them. This CDR3 is 13 amino acids long. The CDR3 bases are TGCAGTGCTAGAGTACGAGCGAATTCACCCCTCCACTTT. It codes for CSARVRANSPLHF.

V is TRBV4-1 and J is TRBJ1-2; D call uncertain. Per germline, CDR1 MGHRA and CDR2 YSYEKL. V was cut by 0 bases and J by 3 bases, with 11 bases left in between. CDR3 length: 15 amino acids. The CDR3 nucleotides read TGCGCCAGCAGCCAAGAACACGGGTTTGACTATGGCTACACCTTC. Its protein product is CASSQEHGFDYGYTF.

The J gene is TRBJ1-5, the V gene TRBV15; D might be TRBD1 (5 bases). V lost 1 base and J 3 bases, leaving 7 bases between the germline ends. Germline V gene sequence: CDR1 LNHNV, CDR2 YYDKDF (reference sequence). The CDR3 runs to 14 residues. CDR3: CATSRGQNNQPQHF. In DNA, the CDR3 is TGTGCCACCAGCAGAGGACAGAACAATCAGCCCCAGCATTTT.

J is TRBJ1-5 and V is TRBV20-1; the match to TRBD1 covers 9 bases. V was clipped by 0 bases and J by 4 bases; unmatched bases: 4. CDR3 length: 15 residues. Germline loops: CDR1 DFQATT, CDR2 SNEGSKA (reference sequence). CDR3 in DNA: TGCAGTGCTAGAGATGTTGGGACAGGGAATCAGCCCCAGCATTTT. Protein sequence: CSARDVGTGNQPQHF.

This clonotype was counted many times. The chain carries TRBV24-1 and TRBJ1-5, with a weak D call TRBD1 (6 bases). Germline V lookup: CDR1 KGHDR, CDR2 SFDVKD. V gave up 3 bases and J gave up 5 bases, with 10 bases separating them. The CDR3 has 14 residues. As DNA, the CDR3 is TGTGCCACCAGTGATCGGGGGCGCGATCAGCCCCAGCATTTT. This encodes CATSDRGRDQPQHF.

CDR3 in DNA: TGTGCCAGCTCACTCGGGACACAGTTTAACTATGGCTACACCTTC. Its protein product is CASSLGTQFNYGYTF. This sequence joins TRBV18 and TRBJ1-2, with a weak D call TRBD1 (6 bases). In germline, CDR1 is KGHSH, CDR2 LQKENI. With 4 bases removed from V and 1 base from J, the gap between germline ends came to 13 bases. CDR3 length equals 15 residues.

This clonotype has just a few counts. This rearrangement joins TRBV5-1 to TRBJ1-1, with D possibly being TRBD1 (6 bases). Germline CDR1 reads SGHRS; CDR2 reads YFSETQ. This CDR3 contains 14 residues. Trimming left V 4 bases short and J 3 bases short, with 13 bases between. CDR3 loop: CASSPPGGYTEAFF. CDR3 sequence (DNA): TGCGCCAGCAGCCCCCCGGGGGGCTACACTGAAGCTTTCTTT.

This clonotype appeared a few times. The chain joins TRBV7-2 to TRBJ1-2; 7 positions match TRBD1. The CDR3 has 16 amino acids. Trimming took 1 base from V and 5 from J; bases not matched to a gene: 10. CDR1 and CDR2 from the germline V gene are SGHTA and FQGNSA. CDR3 coding DNA: TGTGCCAGCAGCTTAGATCGGGTGACAGGGTCTTATGGCTACACCTTC. Translation: CASSLDRVTGSYGYTF.

There are a few counts of this clonotype. The chain has TRBV28 and TRBJ2-3; 10 bases agree with TRBD1. The V gene's germline CDR1 is MDHEN and CDR2 SYDVKM. After removal of 8 bases from V and 5 bases from J, the junction contained 7 bases not matched to a gene. The CDR3 consists of 14 residues. The CDR3 DNA follows: TGTGCCAGCTCTGGTGGGACAGGGGTAGATACGCAGTATTTT. Protein: CASSGGTGVDTQYF.

In DNA form, the CDR3 reads TGTGCCAGCGGTACAGGGGCGGGGGACACCGGGGAGCTGTTTTTT. It codes for CASGTGAGDTGELFF. The chain uses TRBV12-3 or TRBV12-4 and TRBJ2-2; D is tentatively TRBD1 or TRBD2 (7 bases each). The V end was cut by 8 bases, the J end by 3 bases, with 16 bases between. The CDR3 totals 15 residues.

This clonotype was observed at least ten times. The chain is built from TRBV7-2 and TRBJ1-5; D is unclear. The V and J ends lost 3 bases and 7 bases respectively, with 13 bases between them. There are 14 residues in the CDR3. CDR1 is SGHTA and CDR2 is FQGNSA in the germline V gene. The CDR3 is CASSFRREGQPQHF. In nucleotides, the CDR3 is TGTGCCAGCAGCTTCCGACGGGAAGGACAGCCCCAGCATTTT.

The table lists this clonotype with a few counts. This chain links TRBV20-1 with TRBJ1-1; D call uncertain. V lost 6 bases, J lost 3 bases, and 11 bases lay in between. The CDR3 runs 12 residues. Germline V lookup: CDR1 DFQATT, CDR2 SNEGSKA (reference sequence). DNA of the CDR3: TGCAGTGCCCCTACTTTTGACACTGAAGCTTTCTTT. Its protein is CSAPTFDTEAFF.

This clonotype was recorded a few times. The genes are TRBV4-1 and TRBJ1-1, with TRBD1 identical over 7 bases. CDR1 MGHRA and CDR2 YSYEKL come from the germline V gene. The junction had 2 bases not matched to a gene; V was cut back by 1 base and J by 0 bases. This CDR3 has 15 amino acids. The CDR3 region is CASSQGQGLNTEAFF. In nucleotides, the CDR3 is TGCGCCAGCAGCCAAGGACAGGGACTGAACACTGAAGCTTTCTTT.

The chain recombines TRBV28 with TRBJ2-7; TRBD1 is a possible D gene (6 bases). Trimming stripped 1 base from V and 1 base from J, with 11 bases between. The CDR3 is 15 amino acids. Germline V CDR1 and CDR2: MDHEN, SYDVKM. The CDR3 sequence: CASSLSGVPSYEQYV. CDR3 sequence (DNA): TGTGCCAGCAGTTTATCAGGGGTACCTTCCTACGAGCAGTACGTC.

This clonotype was seen repeatedly, ten times or more. The rearrangement links TRBV20-1 to TRBJ1-5, with 8 bases lining up with TRBD1. Trimming removed 0 bases from V and 5 bases from J; junction bases left unmatched: 3. The CDR3 is made up of 14 amino acids. Germline V gene data show CDR1 as DFQATT and CDR2 as SNEGSKA (reference sequence). The DNA of the CDR3 is TGCAGTGCTAGAGATCCAGGGGGCGATCAGCCCCAGCATTTT. Protein: CSARDPGGDQPQHF.

This clonotype was observed at least ten times. This chain connects TRBV20-1 to TRBJ1-5; 7 nucleotides line up with TRBD1. This CDR3 has 15 amino acids. J gave up 3 bases and V 0 bases, and 5 bases lay outside the gene matches. Germline lookup yields CDR1 DFQATT and CDR2 SNEGSKA (reference sequence). The CDR3 sequence: CSARDGGTVNQPQHF. In DNA form, the CDR3 reads TGCAGTGCTAGAGATGGGGGGACAGTCAATCAGCCCCAGCATTTT.

This clonotype has a handful of counts. The chain recombines TRBV24-1 with TRBJ2-2; maybe TRBD1 (5 bases). The germline gives CDR1 KGHDR, CDR2 SFDVKD. The CDR3 has 14 amino acids. Trimming took off 7 bases at V and 3 bases at J, with 11 bases between the two ends. The CDR3 nucleotides are TGTGCCACCAGGGGCCTCAGGGACACCGGGGAGCTGTTTTTT. This encodes CATRGLRDTGELFF.

The CDR3 DNA reads as TGTGCCAGCGAAAGGGACTCCTACGAGCAGTACTTC. This codes for CASERDSYEQYF. The V gene is TRBV7-9, the J gene TRBJ2-7; D is unclear. The CDR3 runs 12 residues. Germline assignment: CDR1 SEHNR and CDR2 FQNEAQ (reference sequence). Between the trimmed V and J ends, which lost 8 bases and 0 bases, there was a span of 8 bases.

The rearrangement links TRBV6-1 to TRBJ1-2, with 7 positions matching TRBD1. In germline, CDR1 is MNHNS, CDR2 SASEGT. The CDR3 has 13 amino acids. V lost 7 bases, J lost 12 bases, and 14 bases stayed unmatched. The CDR3 region has the DNA TGTGCCAGCACCCCTCGGGACAGACAATACCACACCTTC. Its translation: CASTPRDRQYHTF.